Below are 9 T cell receptor beta chains sequenced from a single sample in a study of T cells after yellow fever vaccination. TCRdb processed the 5' RACE reads anew with MiXCR; each CDR3 protein has one entry. The sample lists 250,000 or so distinct CDR3 sequences, over 3% occurring once. This sample comprised PBMCs, obtained 15 days after the yellow fever booster vaccination. These receptors were obtained from a man between 18 and 29 years old who received the YFV17D yellow fever vaccine.

At least ten counts were recorded for this clonotype. V usage is TRBV2 and J usage is TRBJ1-6; TRBD1 matches 7 bases. Germline V gene data show CDR1 as SNHLY and CDR2 as FYNNEI. Trimming at V came to 6 bases and at J to 7 bases, leaving 6 bases not matched to a gene. The CDR3 loop spans 14 amino acids. CDR3 nucleotide sequence: TGTGCCAGCAGAAGGGACAGCTTGAATTCACCCCTCCACTTT. This codes for CASRRDSLNSPLHF.

This clonotype was counted at least ten times. This chain joins TRBV10-1 and TRBJ2-1, with TRBD1 as a possible D gene (6 bases). The length of the CDR3 is 16 residues. Germline CDR1 reads WNHNN; CDR2 reads SYGVQD (reference sequence). Between the trimmed V and J ends, which lost 4 bases and 6 bases, there was a span of 19 bases. CDR3 in amino acids: CASSATDSTSRNEQFF. The CDR3 nucleotides read TGCGCCAGCAGTGCCACGGACAGTACTTCACGCAATGAGCAGTTCTTC.

This clonotype occurred many times. The J gene is TRBJ2-4, the V gene TRBV9; no clear D. This CDR3 is 14 amino acids long. Germline assignment: CDR1 SGDLS and CDR2 YYNGEE. V was shortened by 3 bases and J by 4 bases, with 11 bases between the two germline ends. CDR3 sequence (DNA): TGTGCCAGCAGCGGAGGCCCTATAAAAAACATTCAGTACTTC. This sequence encodes CASSGGPIKNIQYF.

At least ten counts were recorded for this clonotype. The chain employs TRBV7-2 and TRBJ2-7, with D perhaps being TRBD1 or TRBD2 (6 bases each). This CDR3 is 14 amino acids long. Deletions cut 5 bases from V and 5 bases from J, with 16 bases between. Germline assignment: CDR1 SGHTA and CDR2 FQGNSA. CDR3 DNA sequence: TGTGCCAGCAGCCCCCCGGGGGCGGGTAACGAGCAGTACTTC. This sequence encodes CASSPPGAGNEQYF.

The table lists this clonotype with many counts. This chain uses TRBV6-2 or TRBV6-3 with TRBJ2-2; D may match TRBD1 or TRBD2 (5 bases each). V dropped 2 bases and J dropped 4 bases, with 5 bases sitting between them. The CDR3 is 13 amino acids. Germline values: CDR1 MNHEY, CDR2 SVGEGT. The CDR3 loop reads CASSYGGTGELFF. In DNA, the CDR3 is TGTGCCAGCAGTTACGGGGGCACCGGGGAGCTGTTTTTT.

This clonotype was seen repeatedly, ten times or more. J is TRBJ1-1 and V is TRBV11-3, with D tentatively TRBD1 (5 bases). Germline V CDR1 and CDR2: SGHNT, YENEEA. V lost 1 base and J 1 base, leaving 10 bases between the germline ends. CDR3 length: 15 amino acids. Here the CDR3 reads CASSLGGGGNTEAFF. The DNA of the CDR3 is TGTGCCAGCAGCTTAGGAGGCGGGGGGAACACTGAAGCTTTCTTT.

This clonotype was seen repeatedly, ten times or more. The chain is built from TRBV10-3 and TRBJ1-1; the D is unclear. CDR3 size: 14 residues. V lost 10 bases and J 4 bases, leaving 19 bases between the germline ends. Germline loops: CDR1 ENHRY, CDR2 SYGVKD. CDR3 residues: CATTWMGGGTEAFF. CDR3 nucleotide sequence: TGTGCCACCACCTGGATGGGTGGAGGCACTGAAGCTTTCTTT.

This clonotype was picked up many times. The rearrangement uses TRBV4-1 and TRBJ2-3; D is unclear. The V gene's germline CDR1 is MGHRA and CDR2 YSYEKL. Deletions cut 2 bases from V and 4 bases from J, with 19 bases between. CDR3 length equals 17 residues. The DNA of the CDR3 is TGCGCCAGCAGCCAAAGATCACCCCTACTTCCCGCAGATACGCAGTATTTT. Translating gives CASSQRSPLLPADTQYF.

The sample holds many counts of this clonotype. J is TRBJ1-1 and V is TRBV7-6, with a tentative D call TRBD1 (5 bases). V lost 3 bases, J lost 5 bases, and 19 bases lay in between. Germline V gene sequence: CDR1 SGHVS, CDR2 FNYEAQ. The length of the CDR3 is 16 residues. The CDR3, as DNA: TGTGCCAGCAGCTTGAGTGGGTTTAAGGGGTGGACTGAAGCTTTCTTT. This translates into CASSLSGFKGWTEAFF. Variable domain in full (rest from reference TRBV7-6 and TRBJ1-1): GAGVSQSPRYKVTKRGQDVALRCDPISGHVSLYWYRQALGQGPEFLTYFNYEAQQDKSGLPNDRFSAERPEGSISTLTIQRTEQRDSAMYRCASSLSGFKGWTEAFFGQGTRLTVV.